This T cell receptor (beta chain) was retrieved from a study of T cells in women clearing cervical HPV infection. Study context: Case blood drawn at lesion detection; control blood after infection cleared. Overall study findings and caveats: Timing of associations relative to infection is unclear; T-cell subsets were not isolated. Repertoire richness, not evenness, was significantly elevated in CIN3+ cases versus controls.

As for this clone: Its matching antigen is unknown. The read finishes 3 residues shy of the CDR3 end, and the germline J gene is used to complete it.

TCR beta CDR3 amplified by multiplex PCR from approximately 1,100 ng genomic DNA. Only in-frame clones appear in the TCRdb table, and some are missing; sequencing was by immunoSEQ multiplex PCR. Its table lists about 14,000 clones. Germline loops: CDR1 SQVTM, CDR2 ANQGSEA. CDR3 length: 13 amino acids. V lost 3 bases and J 1 base, leaving 9 bases between the germline ends. The clonotype originates from a woman aged 18-70 years with a cervical HPV16 infection that either progressed to CIN3+ or cleared (not recorded which). V is TRBV29-1 and J is TRBJ1-2; D remains unclear. The sample comprised blood buffy coat. Here the CDR3 reads CSVESQVNYGYTF. Partial CDR3 DNA: TGCAGCGTTGAGAGTCAGGTTAACTATGGC.